A selection of T cell receptor beta chains follows, all from one sample in a study of blood T cells in healthy people across ages. TCRdb itself ran the 5' RACE reads through MiXCR, one entry per CDR3 protein. This repertoire shows about 1,500,000 distinct CDR3 sequences, 35% to 45% found once; its top ten account for roughly 7.9%. Sequencing input: blood. The receptor source for this set is a woman aged 18 to 35 in good health. CDR3s include the opening cysteine and the closing phenylalanine or tryptophan. Fields, in order: J gene, V gene, D gene, clone size, CDR3 DNA, CDR3 protein. The D gene is left open where the match is weak. Only part of the rows carry a size: once, few, many, or a class if the clone is expanded.

>TRBJ2-3|TRBV10-3|TRBD2|.
TGTGCCGTCTGGCGGGAGGCTAGCACAGATACGCAGTATTTT
CAVWREASTDTQYF
>TRBJ2-3|TRBV12-5|.|.
TGTGCTAGTGGTTTGGGGACAGCTAGCACAGATACGCAGTATTTT
CASGLGTASTDTQYF
>TRBJ2-1|TRBV12-3/TRBV12-4|.|.
TGTGCCAGTGCCATCCCCGGGGGGCCGGTTGTGTCCTACAATGAGCAGTTCTTC
CASAIPGGPVVSYNEQFF
>TRBJ2-7|TRBV5-1|.|.
TGCGCCAGCAGCCCCAAGGGCGGGCTTAGTTGGGACGAGCAGTACTTC
CASSPKGGLSWDEQYF
>TRBJ2-5|TRBV20-1|.|few
TGCAGTGCCGTGGAGGGGAAAGAGACCCAGTACTTC
CSAVEGKETQYF
>TRBJ2-7|TRBV28|TRBD2|.
TGTGCCAGCAGGGGCGGGGGGGCCTCCTACGAGCAGTACTTC
CASRGGGASYEQYF
>TRBJ2-1|TRBV27|.|.
TGTGCCAGCAGTTTATATGAGCTTCGTACTGAGCAGTTCTTC
CASSLYELRTEQFF
>TRBJ2-5|TRBV27|.|few
TGTGCCAGGCGGCTGGAGACCCAGTACTTC
CARRLETQYF
>TRBJ2-7|TRBV20-1|TRBD2|.
TGCAGTGCTCTCGGACTAGCGGAATCCTACGAGCAGTACTTC
CSALGLAESYEQYF
>TRBJ2-1|TRBV10-3|TRBD2|.
TGTGCCATCAGTGACCAAACTAGCGGGGGGCTACGCTCCTACAATGAGCAGTTCTTC
CAISDQTSGGLRSYNEQFF
>TRBJ2-5|TRBV11-2|.|few
TGTGCCAGCAGCTTAGGTCCCTTGAGGACCCAGTACTTC
CASSLGPLRTQYF
>TRBJ2-6|TRBV20-1|TRBD1|few
TGCAGTGCTGCGAACGGACAGGGACGCTCTGGGGCCAACGTCCTGACTTTC
CSAANGQGRSGANVLTF
>TRBJ1-2|TRBV29-1|TRBD1|few
TGCAGCGTCTTAGCGGGACAGAGTAACTATGGCTACACCTTC
CSVLAGQSNYGYTF
>TRBJ2-5|TRBV2|TRBD2|.
TGTGCCAGCAGTACTTGGGGACTAGCGGACCAAGAGACCCAGTACTTC
CASSTWGLADQETQYF
>TRBJ2-3|TRBV14|.|.
TGTGCCAGCAGCCGGACGCGCTTCACAGATACGCAGTATTTT
CASSRTRFTDTQYF
>TRBJ1-4|TRBV4-2|.|.
TGTGCCAGCAGCCAAGATACCGGGTGGCAAGAACTGTTTTTT
CASSQDTGWQELFF
>TRBJ2-7|TRBV9|.|.
TGTGCCAGCAGCGCTTCCGGGACAAGTCTCCGCGAGCAGTACTTC
CASSASGTSLREQYF
>TRBJ2-7|TRBV6-2/TRBV6-3|TRBD2|once
TGTGCCAGCAGTTACGGGACTAGCGCCTACGAGCAGTACTTC
CASSYGTSAYEQYF
>TRBJ1-4|TRBV15|TRBD1|.
TGTGCCACCAGCAGAGTTCGACAGGGGGGTGAAAAACTGTTTTTT
CATSRVRQGGEKLFF
>TRBJ1-2|TRBV10-3|TRBD1|few
TGTGCCATCGGGGGACAGGGGGACTATGGCTACACCTTC
CAIGGQGDYGYTF
>TRBJ1-6|TRBV7-9|.|.
TGTGCCGGCGGCGGGGAAGGTTCACCCCTCCACTTT
CAGGGEGSPLHF
>TRBJ2-7|TRBV6-2/TRBV6-3|TRBD1|few
TGTGCCAGTAGACTACAGGGGATTACCGAGCAGTACTTC
CASRLQGITEQYF
>TRBJ2-1|TRBV9|.|.
TGTGCCAGCAGTGGGGGGGCGGGGGAAGAGATGCAGTTCTTC
CASSGGAGEEMQFF
>TRBJ2-7|TRBV6-1|.|.
TGTGCCAGCACCGGATTCAACCCCCATGCGACGTCCTACGAGCAGTACTTC
CASTGFNPHATSYEQYF
>TRBJ2-2|TRBV29-1|.|.
TGCAGCGTAGCCAGACTTCTCACCGGGGAGCTGTTTTTT
CSVARLLTGELFF
>TRBJ2-1|TRBV12-3/TRBV12-4|.|.
TGTGCCAGCAGTTTAGGAGCGGAGAACAGTGAGCAGTTCTTC
CASSLGAENSEQFF
>TRBJ2-5|TRBV3-1|.|.
TGTGCCAGCAGCCGGGGACGGTTGGGGAATGAGCAGTACTTC
CASSRGRLGNEQYF
>TRBJ1-2|TRBV12-3/TRBV12-4|TRBD1|.
TGTGCCAGCAGCCTCGGGACAGGGCACTACTATGGCTACACCTTC
CASSLGTGHYYGYTF
>TRBJ1-2|TRBV30|.|.
TGTGCCTGGTCCACCCCGGGGTCACCGGGCGGCTACACCTTC
CAWSTPGSPGGYTF
>TRBJ2-7|TRBV6-2/TRBV6-3|.|many
TGTGCCAGCACCAACTCCTACGAGCAGTACTTC
CASTNSYEQYF
>TRBJ2-1|TRBV3-1|TRBD2|.
TGTGCCAGCAGCCAGACTAGCGGGAGCCTCCAAGAGACCCAGTTCTTC
CASSQTSGSLQETQFF
>TRBJ2-7|TRBV7-9|TRBD2|few
TGTGCCAGCAGCTTACCTTCAGCTAGCGGGAGTTACGAGCAGTACTTC
CASSLPSASGSYEQYF
>TRBJ2-3|TRBV10-1|.|many
TGCGCCAGCAGTGAGTCCAGGTCAGATACGCAGTATTTT
CASSESRSDTQYF
>TRBJ2-7|TRBV30|.|.
TGTGCCTGGAGTCGCACAGGGATCTACGAGCAGTACTTC
CAWSRTGIYEQYF
>TRBJ2-2|TRBV11-3|.|.
TGTGCCAGCAGCCCGGAAGGGTACACCGGGGAGCTGTTTTTT
CASSPEGYTGELFF